This TCR beta chain was recovered during a study of beta chain features in type 1 diabetes. Broader study findings: Type 1 diabetes patients showed fewer insertions and more deletions at VDJ junctions. Among all four CD4+ subsets, Type 1 diabetes patients had TCRB CDR3s that were moderately but significantly shorter.

Only a few counts were recorded for this clone. Its specificity is unknown. V was shortened by 0 bases and J by 5 bases, with 19 bases between the two germline ends. From germline, CDR1 is MGHRA and CDR2 YSYEKL. This CDR3 contains 17 residues. The sequenced template was cDNA made from the entire isolated RNA. Data came from immunoSEQ multiplex PCR; TCRdb stores just in-frame clones and leaves some out. The repertoire has around 40,000 clones, 65% to 80% of them found once; the top ten carry more than 1.5%. The sample consisted of Tregs from blood. This chain uses TRBV4-1 with TRBJ1-1, with D tentatively TRBD1 (6 bases). The TCR originated in a man aged 25 to 40 with type 1 diabetes. Some clones in this sample may be carry-over from other donors' samples. The CDR3 DNA follows: TGCGCCAGCAGCCAAGATCCCAGGGGCTCTATCCGGACTGAAGCTTTCTTT. Amino acids: CASSQDPRGSIRTEAFF.